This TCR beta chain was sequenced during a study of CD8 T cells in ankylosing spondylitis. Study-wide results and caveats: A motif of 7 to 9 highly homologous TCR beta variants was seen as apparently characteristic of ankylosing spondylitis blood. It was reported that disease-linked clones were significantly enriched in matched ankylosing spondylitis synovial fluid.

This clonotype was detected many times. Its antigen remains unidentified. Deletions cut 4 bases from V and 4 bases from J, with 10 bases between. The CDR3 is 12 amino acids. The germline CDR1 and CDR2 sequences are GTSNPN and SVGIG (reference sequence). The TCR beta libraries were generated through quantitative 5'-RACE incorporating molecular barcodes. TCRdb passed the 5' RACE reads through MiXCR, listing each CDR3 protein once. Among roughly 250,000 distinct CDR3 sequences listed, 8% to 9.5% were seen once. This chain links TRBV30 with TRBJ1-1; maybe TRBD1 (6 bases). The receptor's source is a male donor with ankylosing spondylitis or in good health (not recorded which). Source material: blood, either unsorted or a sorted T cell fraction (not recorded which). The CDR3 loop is CAWTKGGTEAFF. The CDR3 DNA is TGTGCCTGGACTAAGGGGGGCACTGAAGCTTTCTTT.